This is a list of T cell receptor beta chains from one sample in a study of blood T cell repertoires in COVID-19. Generated by immunoSEQ multiplex PCR, the TCRdb table keeps only in-frame clones and is missing some. The sample consists of under 130,000 clones, approximately 70% of them appearing once. Specimen: peripheral blood. Receptors were obtained from a man aged 80 or over with acute or convalescent COVID-19. Both conserved end residues are part of each CDR3. D genes are given only for firm matches. Only some rows state a clone size, as once, few, many or a class for expanded clones.

TGTGCCAGCCGCCCGGGGTCCGGGGAGCTGTTTTTT,CASRPGSGELFF,.,.,TRBJ2-2,TRBV27
TGTGCCGCCAGCAGCTCAGAGACCCAGTACTTC,CAASSSETQYF,once,.,TRBJ2-5,TRBV15
TGTGCCAGCAGTCCCCAGGTTAGAGGGACAGATACGCAGTATTTT,CASSPQVRGTDTQYF,few,.,TRBJ2-3,TRBV28
TGTGCCAGTAGTATCCGGGGACAGGGGGCGATTAGCTCCTACAATGAGCAGTTCTTC,CASSIRGQGAISSYNEQFF,once,TRBD1,TRBJ2-1,TRBV19
TGTGCCAGCAGCCCCGTGGGGGCCAGGCCCTCCTACTTC,CASSPVGARPSYF,.,.,TRBJ2-5,TRBV28
TGCGCCAGCAAGATAAGCCACTCTGGGGCCAACGTCCTGACTTTC,CASKISHSGANVLTF,.,.,TRBJ2-6,TRBV4-3
TGTGCCTGGAATACAGGGATTGCGGCTTTCTTT,CAWNTGIAAFF,.,.,TRBJ1-1,TRBV30
TGCGCCAGCGCCTTGGACGGGGGTGGTTCACCCCTCCACTTT,CASALDGGGSPLHF,.,.,TRBJ1-6,TRBV5-1
TGCAGCGTTGAAGAGAGCGGAAGCTCCTACAATGAGCAGTTCTTC,CSVEESGSSYNEQFF,.,.,TRBJ2-1,TRBV29-1
TGCGCCAGCAGCTACTATCAGACAGGGACCTCTGGAAACACCATATATTTT,CASSYYQTGTSGNTIYF,few,TRBD1,TRBJ1-3,TRBV5-1
TGTGCCAGTAGTGTGGACAGGGTCGGGGAGCTGTTTTTT,CASSVDRVGELFF,.,TRBD1,TRBJ2-2,TRBV19